These T cell receptor beta chains were read from a single sample in a study of blood T cells in healthy people across ages. TCRdb redid the calling of the 5' RACE reads with MiXCR, one entry per CDR3 protein. The table lists around 850,000 distinct CDR3 sequences, about 34% of them singletons. Sequencing used blood. The receptors were gathered from a young man in good health. The conserved cysteine and the conserved F or W are not part of the CDR3 here.

TRBV6-1	TRBJ2-7	ASRSTALTYEQY
TRBV27	TRBJ1-5	ASTPRAGPGQPQH
TRBV12-3/TRBV12-4	TRBJ2-7	ASSHTAGMNPYEQY
TRBV12-3/TRBV12-4	TRBJ2-3	ASSAPGTGVNTQY
TRBV23-1	TRBJ1-6	ASSHAGTGGRSPLH
TRBV5-1	TRBJ2-2	ASSLVAGAPNTGELF
TRBV5-1	TRBJ1-2	ASSLGEEVGGQYGYT
TRBV20-1	-	SFRERETQF
TRBV5-4	TRBJ2-6	ASSLPSGGLSGANVLT
TRBV18	-	ASSLPGQVREQY
TRBV2	TRBJ1-6	ASREDRLRYSPLH
TRBV5-1	TRBJ1-2	ASSTSGEGYT
TRBV12-3/TRBV12-4	TRBJ1-2	ASRSLRAAERTNYGYT
TRBV27	TRBJ2-1	ASSPGTISYNEQF
TRBV2	TRBJ2-2	AGGGNTGELF
TRBV7-9	TRBJ2-1	ASSLEGGATTYNEQF
TRBV5-1	TRBJ1-4	ASSYVPNNEKLF
TRBV29-1	TRBJ1-1	SVKAGNTEAF
TRBV9	TRBJ1-6	ASSAPGTDNSPPH
TRBV7-2	TRBJ2-7	ASSLVVSGGVYEQY
TRBV3-1	TRBJ2-7	ASSQEGTSHEQY
TRBV18	TRBJ1-2	ASSIEPHEGFYGYT
TRBV12-3/TRBV12-4	TRBJ1-5	ASSPGTGMGQPQH
TRBV4-2	TRBJ2-7	ASRSRQGSSYEQY
TRBV6-6	TRBJ1-1	ACSYVMNTEAF
TRBV4-1	TRBJ2-7	ASSQDRTGIYEQY
TRBV7-2	TRBJ2-5	ASNLALGQETQY
TRBV12-5	TRBJ2-3	ASGLSSGGTIGDTQY
TRBV6-5	TRBJ2-7	ASSGGRIAYEQY